Listed below are T cell receptor beta chains from one sample, sequenced in a study of response to subunit inactivated influenza vaccine. TCRdb redid the calling of the RT-PCR reads with MiXCR, one entry per CDR3 protein. The sample shows around 320,000 distinct CDR3 sequences, roughly 22% of them seen only once. Here the sequenced sample was PBMCs from blood, taken less than 22 months after vaccination. These receptors all stem from a man aged 50-75 years who received an inactivated influenza vaccine. The CDR3 runs from the conserved cysteine through the conserved F or W. The D gene is left open where the match is weak. Expanded clones are given a class, and other clones once, few, many or no size at all.

>.|TRBJ2-1|.|TRBV15
TGTGCCACCAGCAGAGGCGTAGGTGGATATGAGCAGTTCTTC
CATSRGVGGYEQFF
>.|TRBJ1-6|.|TRBV20-1
TGCAGTGCTAGAGATCGTCAGGACATCCTAGGGAGCTCCTATAATTCACCCCTCCACTTT
CSARDRQDILGSSYNSPLHF
>.|TRBJ1-1|few|TRBV12-3/TRBV12-4
TGTGCCAGCAGCCCATTTCCGGGACAATTGAACACTGAAGCTTTCTTT
CASSPFPGQLNTEAFF
>.|TRBJ1-5|many|TRBV13
TGTGCCAGCAGCTTAGGACAGGTGAATCAGCCCCAGCATTTT
CASSLGQVNQPQHF
>.|TRBJ1-4|few|TRBV6-5
TGTGCCAGCAGTTACTCGGGAGGGGCCGCTGAAAAACTGTTTTTT
CASSYSGGAAEKLFF
>TRBD2|TRBJ2-7|many|TRBV6-5
TGTGCCAGCAGTTACTCGACCCTAGCGGGGTGGGAGCAGTACTTC
CASSYSTLAGWEQYF
>.|TRBJ1-6|few|TRBV3-1
TGTGCCAGCAGCCACAGGGGAAATTCACCCCTCCACTTT
CASSHRGNSPLHF
>TRBD1|TRBJ2-1|.|TRBV9
TGTGCCAGCAGCGCAATTGGGGACAGGGTCTACAATGAGCAGTTCTTC
CASSAIGDRVYNEQFF
>.|TRBJ1-2|.|TRBV5-6
TGTGCCAGCAGCTTGGCCAGGACGGCGAACTATGGCTACACCTTC
CASSLARTANYGYTF
>TRBD1|TRBJ1-5|.|TRBV7-9
TGTGCCAGCAGCACCGGGACAGGGTTTCAGCCCCAGCATTTT
CASSTGTGFQPQHF
>.|TRBJ1-1|many|TRBV19
TGTGCCAGTAGTATGCACCGTGAAGCTTTCTTT
CASSMHREAFF
>.|TRBJ2-2|few|TRBV5-4
TGTGCCAGCAGCTTGGTATCCACGAACACCGGGGAGCTGTTTTTT
CASSLVSTNTGELFF
>TRBD1|TRBJ2-7|many|TRBV12-3/TRBV12-4
TGTGCCAGCAGTAGCCGGGACAGCTCCCACGAGCAGTACTTC
CASSSRDSSHEQYF
>.|TRBJ2-4|.|TRBV4-2
TGTGCCAGCAGCCAAGAATATGGGGGGAACATTCAGTACTTC
CASSQEYGGNIQYF
>.|TRBJ1-6|few|TRBV20-1
TGCAGTGCCAGAGACAGGATGGGTTCACCCCTCCACTTT
CSARDRMGSPLHF
>TRBD1|TRBJ2-1|.|TRBV20-1
TGCAGTGCTAGGACGCGACAGGGGTACTACAATGAGCAGTTCTTC
CSARTRQGYYNEQFF
>TRBD2|TRBJ2-5|.|TRBV3-1
TGTGCCAGCAGCCAGAGAGTAGCGGGGCAAATCCAAGAGACCCAGTACTTC
CASSQRVAGQIQETQYF
>TRBD1|TRBJ2-2|few|TRBV12-3/TRBV12-4
TGTGCCAGCAGCCCGCAGGGGGTCCCCGCCGGGGAGCTGTTTTTT
CASSPQGVPAGELFF
>.|TRBJ2-3|many|TRBV7-7
TGTGCCAGCAGCTCCTCCTTAGATACCCGCGATACGCAGTATTTT
CASSSSLDTRDTQYF
>TRBD1|TRBJ1-6|few|TRBV7-6
TGTGCCAGCAGCCGAACTGGACAGGGAGAGAATTCACCCCTCCACTTT
CASSRTGQGENSPLHF
>TRBD2|TRBJ2-4|.|TRBV4-2
TGTGCCAGCAGCCAAGATCTTACTAGCGGGGGGGGTGCCAAAAACATTCAGTACTTC
CASSQDLTSGGGAKNIQYF
>TRBD1|TRBJ2-2|.|TRBV7-9
TGTGCCAGCAGCTCCTGGACAGGGGCGAACACCGGGGAGCTGTTTTTT
CASSSWTGANTGELFF
>.|TRBJ1-5|few|TRBV3-1
TGTGCCAGCAGCCCCTACTTCGGGACACGGGATCAGCCCCAGCATTTT
CASSPYFGTRDQPQHF
>TRBD1|TRBJ2-5|few|TRBV18
TGTGCCAGCTCACCACCTGGACAGGGCCATCAAGAGACCCAGTACTTC
CASSPPGQGHQETQYF
>.|TRBJ2-3|.|TRBV10-2
TGCGCCACCAACCAAGCGAGCACAGATACGCAGTATTTT
CATNQASTDTQYF
>.|TRBJ2-1|.|TRBV4-3
TGCGCCAGCAGCCACACTAACGGGCTTTACTCCTACAATGAGCAGTTCTTC
CASSHTNGLYSYNEQFF
>.|TRBJ2-1|.|TRBV12-3/TRBV12-4
TGTGCCAGCAGTTACTTTACATCCTACAATGAGCAGTTCTTC
CASSYFTSYNEQFF
>.|TRBJ1-2|few|TRBV10-3
TGTGCCATCAGTGACAGTAACTATGGCTACACCTTC
CAISDSNYGYTF
>.|TRBJ1-6|.|TRBV10-3
TGTGCCATCAGTGAGTCGGCGGGCATCTATAATTCACCCCTCCACTTT
CAISESAGIYNSPLHF
>TRBD1|TRBJ1-2|.|TRBV20-1
TGCAGTGCTGGGGACCCGGGACAGGGGTCGTCTGGCTACACCTTC
CSAGDPGQGSSGYTF
>.|TRBJ2-7|.|TRBV5-6
TGTGCCAGCAGCACGGGGACGGAACAGTACTTC
CASSTGTEQYF
>.|TRBJ1-1|.|TRBV5-1
TGCGCCAGCAGCCCTGTTGGGGTGGGGAACACTGAAGCTTTCTTT
CASSPVGVGNTEAFF
>.|TRBJ1-6|few|TRBV19
TGTGCCAGTAGTATTTCGGGTCCTGGATCCTCACCCCTCCACTTT
CASSISGPGSSPLHF
>TRBD1|TRBJ1-2|.|TRBV5-1
TGCGCCAGCAGCGTGCCCGGGACAGGGGCTGGTCCTTATGACTACACCTTC
CASSVPGTGAGPYDYTF